The clone carrying this T cell receptor beta chain has a single count. The antigen is unknown. Measured with immunoSEQ multiplex PCR; TCRdb has only the in-frame clones, and not every one. Counted here are roughly 1.5 million clones, roughly 98% occurring once; the ten biggest clones make up around 0.47%. This sample is part of a study of shared clonotypes between healthy human individuals. CDR1 SNHLY and CDR2 FYNNEI come from the germline V gene. Trimming stripped 6 bases from V and 2 bases from J, with 10 bases between. CDR3 length: 13 residues. Study results and limitations: A generally larger estimated richness was seen in naive subsets than in memory subsets.

Sequencing was carried out using naive CD4+ T cells sorted from blood. The subset is: CD45RA+ positively selected. This clonotype was obtained from a man aged 25 to 45 in good health. The rearrangement links TRBV2 to TRBJ2-5; D might be TRBD2 (5 bases). The CDR3 nucleotides read TGTGCCAGCAGGAAGGAGGTTCAAGAGACCCAGTACTTC. It specifies CASRKEVQETQYF. Combining the CDR3 with reference TRBV2 and TRBJ2-5 gives the whole variable domain EPEVTQTPSHQVTQMGQEVILRCVPISNHLYFYWYRQILGQKVEFLVSFYNNEISEKSEIFDDQFSVERPDGSNFTLKIRSTKLEDSAMYFCASRKEVQETQYFGPGTRLLVL.